This is a list of T cell receptor beta chains from one sample in a study of cytomegalovirus exposure and HLA in healthy donors. Data came from immunoSEQ multiplex PCR; TCRdb stores just in-frame clones and leaves some out. Of under 100,000 clones in the sample, roughly 79% were seen once. Sequences were obtained from PBMCs. The source of these receptors is a young man in good health and CMV-seropositive. Each CDR3 is given with its conserved first and last residue. D genes are given only for firm matches. Clone size, where shown, is once, few, many, or a class for clones that have expanded.

d_call	j_call	v_call	clone_size	cdr3_aa	cdr3_nt
NA	TRBJ2-1	TRBV15	once	CATRTNQGNNNEQFF	TGTGCCACCAGAACGAACCAGGGTAACAACAATGAGCAGTTCTTC
TRBD1	TRBJ2-7	TRBV6-5	NA	CASSSRQGAGEQYF	TGTGCCAGCAGTTCCCGACAGGGGGCCGGCGAGCAGTACTTC
TRBD2	TRBJ2-3	TRBV7-2	few	CASSLGRVRRSDTQYF	TGTGCCAGCAGCCTAGGGAGGGTCAGGCGGTCAGATACGCAGTATTTT
NA	TRBJ2-7	TRBV7-8	NA	CASSFAVWGGGSSYEQYF	TGTGCCAGCAGCTTCGCGGTATGGGGAGGGGGAAGCTCCTACGAGCAGTACTTC
TRBD2	TRBJ2-1	TRBV4-1	NA	CASSYHSGTISNEQFF	TGCGCCAGCAGCTATCATTCCGGGACTATCAGCAATGAGCAGTTCTTC
TRBD2	TRBJ2-3	TRBV7-2	NA	CASSFPGLASDTQYF	TGTGCCAGCAGCTTTCCGGGACTAGCTTCAGATACGCAGTATTTT
TRBD1	TRBJ2-3	TRBV2	NA	CASVTVDRVVTDTQYF	TGTGCCAGCGTCACCGTAGACAGGGTAGTGACAGATACGCAGTATTTT
TRBD2	TRBJ2-5	TRBV18	NA	CASSPVLAGQETQYF	TGTGCCAGCTCACCTGTGCTAGCGGGACAAGAGACCCAGTACTTC
NA	TRBJ2-1	TRBV9	NA	CASTPDSLGEQFF	TGTGCCAGCACCCCTGACTCCTTGGGTGAGCAGTTCTTC
NA	TRBJ2-2	TRBV7-9	once	CASSYGQHTGELFF	TGTGCCAGCAGCTACGGACAGCACACCGGGGAGCTGTTTTTT
NA	TRBJ2-1	TRBV4-1	NA	CASYSQYYNEQFF	TGCGCCAGCTACAGTCAGTATTACAATGAGCAGTTCTTC
TRBD1	TRBJ1-1	TRBV15	NA	CATSRRDSVVAEAFF	TGTGCCACCAGCAGAAGGGACAGCGTTGTCGCTGAAGCTTTCTTT
NA	TRBJ2-5	TRBV21-1	NA	CASSNSGQGETQYF	NA
TRBD2	TRBJ2-1	TRBV10-3	NA	CAVQGPTSGRNNEQFF	TGTGCCGTCCAAGGCCCCACTAGCGGGAGAAACAATGAGCAGTTCTTC
NA	TRBJ1-4	TRBV7-2	once	CASSLIGEEKLFF	TGTGCCAGCAGCTTAATCGGGGAAGAAAAACTGTTTTTT
TRBD2	TRBJ2-5	TRBV10-1	NA	CASSGRAVETQYF	TGCGCCAGCAGCGGGAGGGCCGTAGAGACCCAGTACTTC
NA	TRBJ1-4	TRBV5-6	few	CASSSDWNEKLFF	TGTGCCAGCAGCTCGGACTGGAATGAAAAACTGTTTTTT
NA	TRBJ1-4	TRBV4-1	NA	CASSQQGLNEKLFF	TGCGCCAGCAGCCAACAGGGACTTAATGAAAAACTGTTTTTT
NA	TRBJ2-7	TRBV5-6	NA	CASSLGIGEAYEQYF	TGTGCCAGCAGCTTGGGTATCGGAGAAGCCTACGAGCAGTACTTC
TRBD2	TRBJ2-7	TRBV29-1	NA	CSVEDRLAGSYEQYF	TGCAGCGTTGAAGATCGACTAGCGGGATCCTACGAGCAGTACTTC
NA	TRBJ1-2	TRBV9	NA	CASSVGGTGINYGYTF	TGTGCCAGCAGCGTAGGGGGAACAGGGATTAACTATGGCTACACCTTC
NA	TRBJ2-1	TRBV11-2	few	CASSLGSRVNEQFF	TGTGCCAGCAGCTTAGGGTCTAGAGTAAATGAGCAGTTCTTC
NA	TRBJ1-1	TRBV28	NA	CASSLLEFRAFF	TGTGCCAGCAGTTTGTTGGAGTTTAGGGCTTTCTTT
TRBD2	TRBJ2-1	TRBV5-4	once	CASSSSGTRGTNEQFF	TGTGCCAGCAGCTCCTCCGGGACTAGGGGAACAAATGAGCAGTTCTTC
NA	TRBJ2-3	TRBV28	NA	CASSASSGTDTQYF	TGTGCCAGCAGTGCTAGCTCGGGAACCGATACGCAGTATTTT
NA	TRBJ1-1	TRBV7-8	NA	CASSLSGRTEAFF	TGTGCCAGCAGCTTAAGTGGCCGTACTGAAGCTTTCTTT
NA	TRBJ2-7	TRBV4-2	NA	CASSQGGPYEQYF	TGTGCCAGCAGCCAAGGAGGGCCCTACGAGCAGTACTTC
NA	TRBJ1-5	TRBV4-1	NA	CASSQGIRGRGSNQPQHF	TGCGCCAGCAGCCAAGGGATCAGGGGTAGGGGCAGCAATCAGCCCCAGCATTTT
TRBD1	TRBJ2-3	TRBV10-1	NA	CASSDRDRGMDTQYF	TGCGCCAGCAGTGACCGGGACAGGGGCATGGATACGCAGTATTTT
TRBD1	TRBJ2-7	TRBV11-3	NA	CASSLEVQGARAQYF	TGTGCCAGCAGCTTAGAAGTACAGGGGGCGCGCGCGCAGTACTTC
TRBD1	TRBJ1-1	TRBV7-6	NA	CASSLRVGQGVGNTEAFF	TGTGCCAGCAGCCTCCGCGTGGGTCAGGGGGTTGGGAACACTGAAGCTTTCTTT
NA	TRBJ2-7	TRBV7-2	NA	CASSVQPGVGTYEQYF	TGTGCCAGCAGCGTACAACCGGGTGTGGGTACCTACGAGCAGTACTTC
TRBD1	TRBJ2-7	TRBV27	NA	CASKGQPTYEQYF	TGTGCCAGCAAGGGACAGCCAACTTACGAGCAGTACTTC
TRBD1	TRBJ2-7	TRBV6-5	NA	CASSTSGTGGSEQYF	TGTGCCAGCAGTACCTCCGGGACAGGGGGGAGCGAGCAGTACTTC
TRBD1	TRBJ1-1	TRBV7-9	NA	CASRVTGGRYTEAFF	TGTGCCAGCAGAGTCACAGGGGGCCGTTACACTGAAGCTTTCTTT
NA	TRBJ1-1	TRBV5-4	NA	CAAGGARLNMNTEAFF	TGTGCCGCGGGGGGCGCCCGACTGAATATGAACACTGAAGCTTTCTTT
NA	TRBJ2-1	TRBV25-1	few	CASSKLREQFF	TGTGCCAGCAGTAAGCTCCGTGAGCAGTTCTTC
NA	TRBJ1-2	TRBV9	NA	CASSINPTGGGVGYGYTF	TGTGCCAGCAGCATCAACCCCACGGGAGGGGGGGTGGGCTATGGCTACACCTTC
NA	TRBJ2-7	TRBV10-3	NA	CAISESGRRVEQYF	TGTGCCATCAGTGAAAGCGGCAGACGGGTGGAGCAGTACTTC
NA	TRBJ2-7	TRBV28	NA	CASSWVEGAWEQYF	TGTGCCAGCAGTTGGGTAGAAGGGGCTTGGGAGCAGTACTTC
NA	TRBJ2-5	TRBV7-2	once	CASSWSGTYVETQYF	TGTGCCAGCAGCTGGAGCGGCACCTACGTGGAGACCCAGTACTTC
TRBD2	TRBJ2-5	TRBV7-9	NA	CASNRGLAGQETQYF	TGTGCCAGCAACCGCGGACTAGCGGGTCAAGAGACCCAGTACTTC
NA	TRBJ2-2	TRBV7-6	few	CASSLGRGVSPSHTGELFF	TGTGCCAGCAGCTTAGGACGCGGGGTTTCCCCAAGTCACACCGGGGAGCTGTTTTTT
NA	TRBJ2-2	TRBV5-1	NA	CASSGTVNTGELFF	TGCGCCAGCAGCGGGACTGTGAACACCGGGGAGCTGTTTTTT
NA	TRBJ2-3	TRBV9	NA	CASSVSFSTDTQYF	TGTGCCAGCAGCGTTTCCTTTAGCACAGATACGCAGTATTTT
NA	TRBJ2-2	TRBV6-4	NA	CASSEVAGHTGELFF	TGTGCCAGCAGTGAGGTGGCGGGGCACACCGGGGAGCTGTTTTTT
TRBD1	TRBJ2-1	TRBV7-7	NA	CASSPDRGFGNEQFF	TGTGCTAGCAGCCCAGACAGGGGGTTTGGCAATGAGCAGTTCTTC
TRBD2	TRBJ2-5	TRBV6-5	NA	CASTGVLAGEETQYF	TGTGCCAGCACAGGGGTGCTAGCGGGAGAGGAGACCCAGTACTTC
TRBD1	TRBJ1-1	TRBV7-2	NA	CASSRQGNTEAFF	TGTGCCAGCAGCAGACAGGGGAACACTGAAGCTTTCTTT
TRBD1	TRBJ2-1	TRBV11-1	NA	CASSTGQEYLNEQFF	TGTGCCAGCAGTACCGGACAGGAATACCTCAATGAGCAGTTCTTC
NA	TRBJ2-1	TRBV28	NA	CASSLAGYNEQFF	TGTGCCAGCAGTTTAGCAGGGTACAATGAGCAGTTCTTC
NA	TRBJ1-1	TRBV19	few	CASLGRGKTEAFF	TGTGCCAGTCTCGGAAGGGGCAAAACTGAAGCTTTCTTT